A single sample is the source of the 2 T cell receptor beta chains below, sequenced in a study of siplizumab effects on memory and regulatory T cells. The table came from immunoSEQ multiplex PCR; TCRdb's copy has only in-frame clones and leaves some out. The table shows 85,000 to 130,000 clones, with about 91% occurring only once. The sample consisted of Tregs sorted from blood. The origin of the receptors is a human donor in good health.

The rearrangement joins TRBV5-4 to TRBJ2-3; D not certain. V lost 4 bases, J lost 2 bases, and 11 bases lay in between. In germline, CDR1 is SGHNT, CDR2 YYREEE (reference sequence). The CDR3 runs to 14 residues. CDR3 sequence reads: CASSTDSFTDTQYF. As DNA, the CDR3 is TGTGCCAGCAGCACAGACTCGTTCACAGATACGCAGTATTTT.

CDR3 amino acids: CASSSRNQETQYF. The CDR3 coding sequence is TGTGCCAGCAGCTCCCGAAACCAAGAGACCCAGTACTTC. The chain combines TRBV5-6 with TRBJ2-5; D ambiguous. The CDR3 runs 13 residues. CDR1 is SGHDT, CDR2 YYEEEE, per germline. Trimming took off 3 bases at V and 0 bases at J, with 6 bases between the two ends.